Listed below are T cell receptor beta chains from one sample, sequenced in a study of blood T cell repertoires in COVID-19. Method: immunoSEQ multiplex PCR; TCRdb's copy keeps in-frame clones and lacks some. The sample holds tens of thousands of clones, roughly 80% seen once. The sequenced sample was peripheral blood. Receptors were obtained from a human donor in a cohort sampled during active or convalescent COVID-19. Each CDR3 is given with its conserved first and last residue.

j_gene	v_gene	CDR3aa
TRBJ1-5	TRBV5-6	CASSTFGGNQPQHF
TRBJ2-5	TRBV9	CASSSQGTSGGETQYF
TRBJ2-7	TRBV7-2	CASSLAAADYEQYF
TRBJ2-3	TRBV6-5	CASSSSGRSDTQYF
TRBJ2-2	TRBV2	CASSGVTGELFF
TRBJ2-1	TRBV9	CASSAIAGVENEQFF
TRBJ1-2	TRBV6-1	CASSEAWGQGIYGYTF
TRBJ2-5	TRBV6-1	CASSEAGGETQYF
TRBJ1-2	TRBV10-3	CAIVSSRGEIDGYTF
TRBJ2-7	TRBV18	CASSPRQGTLSYEQYF
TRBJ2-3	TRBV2	CASSAVLDTQYF
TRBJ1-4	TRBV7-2	CASSQDIVSSNEKLFF
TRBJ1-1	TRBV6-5	CASSNPRSGDEAFF
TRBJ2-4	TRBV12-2	CASRPQGLAGGSKNIQYF
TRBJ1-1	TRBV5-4	CASSAAENTEAFF
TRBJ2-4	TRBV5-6	CASSLGVDRGAKNIQYF
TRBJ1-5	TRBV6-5	CASSRTGGNQPQHF
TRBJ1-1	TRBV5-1	CASSLDGGFVMNTEAFF
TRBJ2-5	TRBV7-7	CASSATDSPWETQYF
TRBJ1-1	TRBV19	CASRQGVRVAEAFF
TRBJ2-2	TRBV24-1	CATSAGALGTGELFF
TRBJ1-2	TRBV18	CASSPSLGEVGYTF
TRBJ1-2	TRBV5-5	CASSLSGATNYGYTF
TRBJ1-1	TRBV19	CASSSGGRQGTEAFF